A selection of T cell receptor beta chains follows, all from one sample in a study of CD8 T cells in ankylosing spondylitis. TCRdb called the 5' RACE reads again in MiXCR, with one record for every CDR3 protein. The data hold about 210,000 distinct CDR3 sequences, with less than 9.5% observed a single time. The material sequenced was blood, either unsorted or a sorted T cell fraction (not recorded which). These receptor sequences come from a female donor with ankylosing spondylitis or in good health (not recorded which). Each CDR3 is given with its conserved first and last residue.

cdr3_aa,v_call,j_call
CASCLEGGGAGAADREQFF,TRBV12-3/TRBV12-4,TRBJ2-1
CASSQYDTEAFF,TRBV14,TRBJ1-1
CASSPEGYEQFF,TRBV4-2,TRBJ2-1
CASARGALYNEQFF,TRBV12-5,TRBJ2-1
CASSPGLAGSSQFLYNEQFF,TRBV14,TRBJ2-1
CASSLEAYEQYF,TRBV6-2/TRBV6-3,TRBJ2-7
CASSPQTLIHEQFF,TRBV18,TRBJ2-1
CSVGTSGVSYNEQFF,TRBV29-1,TRBJ2-1
CASSQDGSSGNTIYF,TRBV5-1,TRBJ1-3
CASNLGQLNTEAFF,TRBV12-3/TRBV12-4,TRBJ1-1
CASSFRPGRSPSGEQFF,TRBV12-3/TRBV12-4,TRBJ2-1
CASSQRNVGPSTDTQYF,TRBV4-3,TRBJ2-3
CASSVGGSLGGETQYF,TRBV9,TRBJ2-5
CASSYPRGGVDTEAFF,TRBV6-2/TRBV6-3,TRBJ1-1
CAISEGSYEQYF,TRBV10-3,TRBJ2-7
CSAAGTNNQPQHF,TRBV20-1,TRBJ1-5
CASSLEPSTLSYEQYF,TRBV5-5,TRBJ2-7
CSARPDGRRTEAFF,TRBV20-1,TRBJ1-1
CSGMSGAQETQYF,TRBV20-1,TRBJ2-5
CASSLGTGGGNGQPQHF,TRBV12-3/TRBV12-4,TRBJ1-5
CAWSVRRDTGELFF,TRBV30,TRBJ2-2
CSVEEPLGRSYNEQFF,TRBV29-1,TRBJ2-1
CASSLEGATSATEQYF,TRBV7-2,TRBJ2-7
CASSFLVSGGNEQFF,TRBV5-5,TRBJ2-1
CSFTPGGIYEQYF,TRBV29-1,TRBJ2-7
CASSYKSWEGPPSTDTQYF,TRBV11-1,TRBJ2-3
CASSLEQGTGELFF,TRBV28,TRBJ2-2
CASSYSNREQYF,TRBV6-6,TRBJ2-7
CASSFNGGYGTGGGNEQFF,TRBV5-1,TRBJ2-1
CSVRGDFRGAKFF,TRBV29-1,TRBJ2-1
CASRPDPQFF,TRBV12-3/TRBV12-4,TRBJ2-1
CASSFSGGEAFF,TRBV7-2,TRBJ1-1
CSARSGQIEGGYTF,TRBV20-1,TRBJ1-2
CASSPGTGLDGELFF,TRBV5-6,TRBJ2-2
CASSLGTGIYNEQFF,TRBV7-6,TRBJ2-1
CASSLLGGNTIYF,TRBV12-3/TRBV12-4,TRBJ1-3
CASSGNRYGYTF,TRBV6-1,TRBJ1-2
CASSRHPGAYSYEQYF,TRBV7-2,TRBJ2-7
CSARDSGGTSESETQYF,TRBV20-1,TRBJ2-5
CSASGGNYGYTF,TRBV20-1,TRBJ1-2
CSAVLAEQFF,TRBV20-1,TRBJ2-1